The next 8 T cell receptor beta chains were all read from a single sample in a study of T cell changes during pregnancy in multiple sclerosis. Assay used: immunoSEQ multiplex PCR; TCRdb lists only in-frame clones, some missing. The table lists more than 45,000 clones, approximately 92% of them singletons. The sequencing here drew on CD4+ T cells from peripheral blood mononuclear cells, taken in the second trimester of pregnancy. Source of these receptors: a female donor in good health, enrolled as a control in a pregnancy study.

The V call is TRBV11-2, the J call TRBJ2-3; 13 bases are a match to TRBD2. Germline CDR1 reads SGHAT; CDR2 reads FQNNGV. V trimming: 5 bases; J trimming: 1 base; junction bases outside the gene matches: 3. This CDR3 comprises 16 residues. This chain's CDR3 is CASSLGTSGGTDTQYF. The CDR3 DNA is TGTGCCAGCAGCCTAGGGACTAGCGGGGGCACAGATACGCAGTATTTT.

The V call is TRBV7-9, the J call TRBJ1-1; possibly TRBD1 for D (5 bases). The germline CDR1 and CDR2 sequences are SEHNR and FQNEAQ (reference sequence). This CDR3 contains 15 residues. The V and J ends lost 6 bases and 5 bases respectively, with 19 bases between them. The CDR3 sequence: CASSEQDLTGTEAFF. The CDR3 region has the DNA TGTGCCAGCAGTGAACAGGACCTAACTGGGACTGAAGCTTTCTTT.

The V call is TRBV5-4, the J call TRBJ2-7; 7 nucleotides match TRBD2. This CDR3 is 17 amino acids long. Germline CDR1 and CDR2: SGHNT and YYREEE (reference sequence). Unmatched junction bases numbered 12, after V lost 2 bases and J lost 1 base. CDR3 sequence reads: CASSFQSSLAWSYEQYF. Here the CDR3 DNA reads TGTGCCAGCAGCTTCCAAAGTTCACTAGCGTGGTCCTACGAGCAGTACTTC.

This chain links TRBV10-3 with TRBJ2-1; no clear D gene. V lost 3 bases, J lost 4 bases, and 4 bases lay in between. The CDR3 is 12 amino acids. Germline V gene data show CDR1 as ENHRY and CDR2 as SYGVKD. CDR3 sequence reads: CAISDRYNEQFF. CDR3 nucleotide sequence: TGTGCCATCAGTGACAGATACAATGAGCAGTTCTTC.

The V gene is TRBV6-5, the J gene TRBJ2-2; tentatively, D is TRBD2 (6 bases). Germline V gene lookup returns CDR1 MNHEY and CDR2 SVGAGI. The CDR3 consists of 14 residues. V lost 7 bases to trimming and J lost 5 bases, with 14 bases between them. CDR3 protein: CASTDTGGTGELFF. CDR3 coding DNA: TGTGCCAGCACCGACACTGGGGGGACCGGGGAGCTGTTTTTT.

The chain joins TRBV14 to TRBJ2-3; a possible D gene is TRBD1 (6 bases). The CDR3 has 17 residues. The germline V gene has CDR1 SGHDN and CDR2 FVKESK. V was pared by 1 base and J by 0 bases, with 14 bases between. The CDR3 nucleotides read TGTGCCAGCAGCCAAGTGGCAGGGGCAACTAGCACAGATACGCAGTATTTT. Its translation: CASSQVAGATSTDTQYF. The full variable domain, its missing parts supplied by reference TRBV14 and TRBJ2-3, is EAGVTQFPSHSVIEKGQTVTLRCDPISGHDNLYWYRRVMGKEIKFLLHFVKESKQDESGMPNNRFLAERTGGTYSTLKVQPAELEDSGVYFCASSQVAGATSTDTQYFGPGTRLTVL.

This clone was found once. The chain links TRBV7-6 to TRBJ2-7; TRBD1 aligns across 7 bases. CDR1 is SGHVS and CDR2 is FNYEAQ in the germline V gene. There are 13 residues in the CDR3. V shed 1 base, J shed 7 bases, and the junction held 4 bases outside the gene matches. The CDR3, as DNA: TGTGCCAGCAGCTTAGAACGGGACAGAGAGCAGTACTTC. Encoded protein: CASSLERDREQYF.

As DNA, the CDR3 is TGCGCCAGCAGCCCGGGACAGGCCAGCTATGGCTACACCTTC. As protein: CASSPGQASYGYTF. This chain joins TRBV5-1 and TRBJ1-2, with 8 bases that match TRBD1. This CDR3 is 14 amino acids long. Germline values: CDR1 SGHRS, CDR2 YFSETQ. V dropped 4 bases and J dropped 4; count of bases not matched to a gene: 6.